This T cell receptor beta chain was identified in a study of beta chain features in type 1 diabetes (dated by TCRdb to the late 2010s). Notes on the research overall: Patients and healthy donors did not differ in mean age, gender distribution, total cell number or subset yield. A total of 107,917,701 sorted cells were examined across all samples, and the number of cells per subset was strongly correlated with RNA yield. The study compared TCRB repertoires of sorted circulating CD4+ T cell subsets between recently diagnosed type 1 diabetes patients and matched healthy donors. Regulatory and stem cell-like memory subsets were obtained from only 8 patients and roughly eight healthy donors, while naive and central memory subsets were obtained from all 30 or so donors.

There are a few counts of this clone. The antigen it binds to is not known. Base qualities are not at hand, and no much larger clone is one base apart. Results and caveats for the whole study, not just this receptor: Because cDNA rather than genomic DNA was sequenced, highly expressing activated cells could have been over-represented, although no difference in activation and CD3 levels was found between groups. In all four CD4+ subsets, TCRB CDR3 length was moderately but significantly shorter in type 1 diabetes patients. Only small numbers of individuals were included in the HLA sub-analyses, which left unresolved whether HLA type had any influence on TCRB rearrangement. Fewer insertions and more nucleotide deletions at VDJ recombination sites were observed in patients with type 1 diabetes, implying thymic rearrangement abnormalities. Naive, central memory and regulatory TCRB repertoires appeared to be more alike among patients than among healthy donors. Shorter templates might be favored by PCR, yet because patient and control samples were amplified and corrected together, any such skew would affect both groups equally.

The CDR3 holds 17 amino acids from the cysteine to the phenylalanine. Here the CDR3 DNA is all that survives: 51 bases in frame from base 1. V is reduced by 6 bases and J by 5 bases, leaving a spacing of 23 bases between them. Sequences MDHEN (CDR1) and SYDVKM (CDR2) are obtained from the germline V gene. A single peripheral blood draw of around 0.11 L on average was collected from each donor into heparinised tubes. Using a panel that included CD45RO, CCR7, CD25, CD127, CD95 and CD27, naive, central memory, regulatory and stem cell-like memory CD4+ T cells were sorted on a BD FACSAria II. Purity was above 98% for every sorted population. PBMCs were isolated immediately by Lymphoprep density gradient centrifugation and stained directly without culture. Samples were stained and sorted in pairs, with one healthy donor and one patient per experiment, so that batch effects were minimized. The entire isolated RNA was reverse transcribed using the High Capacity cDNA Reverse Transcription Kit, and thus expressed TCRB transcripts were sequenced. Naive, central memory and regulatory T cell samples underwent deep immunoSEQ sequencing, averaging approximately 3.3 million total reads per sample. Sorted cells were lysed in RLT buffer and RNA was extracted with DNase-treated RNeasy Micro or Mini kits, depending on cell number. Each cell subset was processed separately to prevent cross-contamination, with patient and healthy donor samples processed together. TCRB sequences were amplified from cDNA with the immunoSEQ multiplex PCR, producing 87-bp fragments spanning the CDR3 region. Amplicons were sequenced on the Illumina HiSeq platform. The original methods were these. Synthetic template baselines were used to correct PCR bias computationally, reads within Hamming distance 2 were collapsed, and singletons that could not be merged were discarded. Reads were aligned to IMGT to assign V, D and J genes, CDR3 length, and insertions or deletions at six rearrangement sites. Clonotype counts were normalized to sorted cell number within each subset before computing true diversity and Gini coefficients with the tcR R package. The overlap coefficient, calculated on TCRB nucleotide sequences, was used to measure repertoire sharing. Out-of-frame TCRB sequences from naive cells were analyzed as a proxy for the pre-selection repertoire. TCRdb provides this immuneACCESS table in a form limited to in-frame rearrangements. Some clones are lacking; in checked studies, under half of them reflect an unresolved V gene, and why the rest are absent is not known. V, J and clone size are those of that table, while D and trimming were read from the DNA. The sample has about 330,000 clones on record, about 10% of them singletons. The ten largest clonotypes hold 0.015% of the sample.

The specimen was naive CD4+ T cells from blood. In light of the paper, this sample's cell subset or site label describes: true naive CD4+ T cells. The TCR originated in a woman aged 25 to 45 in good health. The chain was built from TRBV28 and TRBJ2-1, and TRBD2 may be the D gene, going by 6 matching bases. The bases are TGTGCCAGCAGCCAAGGGTACTTCGGGAGAAGGAACAATGAGCAGTTCTTC. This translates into CASSQGYFGRRNNEQFF.